Shown below are 29 T cell receptor beta chains from a single sample sequenced in a study of T cell repertoires in cytomegalovirus infection. Their antigen targets remain unknown. TCRdb used MiXCR to reprocess the reads, holding one entry per CDR3 protein. The sample consists of about 900,000 distinct CDR3 sequences, less than 35% of them appearing once. Specimen: cultured CD8+ T cells from PBMCs, collected from culture after CMV antigen stimulation. Source of these receptors: a human donor in good health (CMV status not recorded). Some clones in this sample may be carry-over from other donors' samples.

The rearrangement uses TRBV18 and TRBJ2-7; 7 bases are shared with TRBD1. The CDR3 spans 14 residues. The germline CDR1 and CDR2 sequences are KGHSH and LQKENI. V lost 6 bases to trimming and J lost 5 bases; unmatched junction nucleotides: 10. The CDR3 sequence is CASSPPPTGDEQYF. The CDR3, as DNA: TGTGCCAGCTCCCCTCCCCCCACAGGGGACGAGCAGTACTTC.

CDR3 DNA: TGTGCCAGCAGCTCGCCGGACAGGGCGGGGGAGCAGTACGTC. Its protein product is CASSSPDRAGEQYV. The chain joins TRBV5-5 to TRBJ2-7; 8 bases align to TRBD1. Germline V gene data show CDR1 as SGHKS and CDR2 as YYEKEE (reference sequence). The CDR3 loop spans 14 amino acids. V gave up 3 bases and J gave up 7 bases; unmatched junction bases: 9.

The gene calls are TRBV7-6 and TRBJ2-6; TRBD2 is a possible D gene (6 bases). CDR1 is SGHVS and CDR2 is FNYEAQ in the germline V gene. Trimming removed 4 bases from V and 8 bases from J, with 12 bases in between. This CDR3 is built from 14 residues. The CDR3 is CASSWGELTNVLTF. The CDR3 DNA reads TGTGCCAGCAGCTGGGGGGAATTGACCAACGTCCTGACTTTC.

V is TRBV7-4 and J is TRBJ2-5, with D possibly matching TRBD2 (5 bases). CDR3 size: 15 residues. Germline-derived CDR1 and CDR2 are SGHVT and SQSDAQ. V gave up 3 bases and J gave up 5 bases, with 16 bases separating them. CDR3 loop: CASSLVAITRETQYF. The CDR3, as DNA: TGTGCCAGCAGCTTGGTGGCTATCACTAGGGAGACCCAGTACTTC.

Comments on this clonotype: Just one base apart from a much larger clone, this may be a read error. This CDR3 is missing its conserved last phenylalanine or tryptophan, likely due to a read error. The V and J genes are TRBV7-8 and TRBJ1-5; the D gene is possibly TRBD1 (5 bases). The germline V gene encodes CDR1 SGHVS and CDR2 FQNEAQ. This CDR3 is built from 17 residues. V dropped 5 bases and J dropped 1 base, with 18 bases sitting between them. DNA of the CDR3: TGTGCCAGCAGCCCTCAGTCGGGGGGGGTGAGCAATCAGCCCCAGCATCTT. Amino acid sequence: CASSPQSGGVSNQPQHL.

The V call is TRBV5-1, the J call TRBJ2-1, with 8 positions matching TRBD2. Germline assignment: CDR1 SGHRS and CDR2 YFSETQ. Trimming cost V 7 bases and J 8 bases; bases outside gene matches: 17. The CDR3 runs to 16 residues. CDR3 residues: CASHIRIAGTGYEQFF. CDR3 bases: TGCGCCAGCCATATAAGGATAGCGGGGACCGGTTATGAGCAGTTCTTC.

Only a few counts were recorded for this clonotype. The chain recombines TRBV4-1 with TRBJ2-7; 9 bases are shared with TRBD2. Germline V gene lookup returns CDR1 MGHRA and CDR2 YSYEKL. V trimming: 3 bases; J trimming: 2 bases; junction bases outside the gene matches: 11. The CDR3 runs to 17 residues. CDR3 region: CASSQYFSGGLTYEQYF. The CDR3 DNA reads as TGCGCCAGCAGCCAGTACTTTAGCGGGGGACTCACCTACGAGCAGTACTTC.

The rearrangement joins TRBV4-2 to TRBJ1-1; 8 nucleotides agree with TRBD1. CDR1 LGHNA and CDR2 YNFKEQ come from the germline V gene. J was trimmed by 5 bases and V by 4 bases; bases with no gene match: 9. The CDR3 spans 15 residues. The CDR3 DNA reads TGTGCCAGCAGCCGAGGACAGGGCCCGGAGACTGAAGCTTTCTTT. It translates to CASSRGQGPETEAFF.

A few counts support this clonotype. V gene TRBV27 combines with J gene TRBJ2-2, with D possibly being TRBD1 (5 bases). Germline V gene sequence: CDR1 MNHEY, CDR2 SMNVEV (reference sequence). V lost 7 bases, J lost 6 bases, and 6 bases lay in between. CDR3 length equals 11 residues. CDR3 loop: CASIGAGELFF. The DNA for the CDR3 is TGTGCCAGCATAGGGGCCGGGGAGCTGTTTTTT.

This clonotype was seen many times. The V call is TRBV7-8, the J call TRBJ2-1; 16 nucleotides match TRBD2. This CDR3 has 16 residues. V lost 4 bases and J lost 6; bases outside the gene matches: 3. CDR1 is SGHVS, CDR2 FQNEAQ, per germline. The CDR3 DNA reads TGTGCCAGCAGCTCGGGACTAGCGGGGGGGGGCAATGAGCAGTTCTTC. Its protein is CASSSGLAGGGNEQFF.

This chain links TRBV19 with TRBJ1-5; possibly TRBD1 for D (5 bases). The CDR3 contains 14 residues. The germline V and J ends were trimmed by 3 bases and 4 bases, with 10 bases remaining between them. Germline lookup yields CDR1 LNHDA and CDR2 SQIVND (reference sequence). The CDR3 region has the DNA TGTGCCAGTAGTATGCCTGCAGGGAATCAGCCCCAGCATTTT. Residues: CASSMPAGNQPQHF.

This chain links TRBV11-3 with TRBJ2-3, with D perhaps assigned TRBD1 or TRBD2 (5 bases each). Between the trimmed V and J ends, which lost 5 bases and 6 bases, there was a span of 18 bases. The length of the CDR3 is 15 residues. Germline V gene lookup returns CDR1 SGHNT and CDR2 YENEEA. The CDR3 region has the DNA TGTGCCAGCAGCACCTCCGGGGCCCTGAGGGATACGCAGTATTTT. Translation: CASSTSGALRDTQYF.

The chain couples TRBV9 to TRBJ2-7, with D possibly being TRBD1 or TRBD2 (6 bases each). Germline V CDR1 and CDR2: SGDLS, YYNGEE. The CDR3 covers 13 residues. Between the trimmed V and J ends, which lost 0 bases and 6 bases, there was a span of 10 bases. CDR3 sequence (DNA): TGTGCCAGCAGCGTAGGTGGAGGGGGCGAGCAGTACTTC. This gives the protein CASSVGGGGEQYF. The full variable domain, in which reference TRBV9 and TRBJ2-7 provide the parts outside the CDR3, is DSGVTQTPKHLITATGQRVTLRCSPRSGDLSVYWYQQSLDQGLQFLIQYYNGEERAKGNILERFSAQQFPDLHSELNLSSLELGDSALYFCASSVGGGGEQYFGPGTRLTVT.

This clonotype was seen repeatedly, ten times or more. The chain links TRBV7-2 to TRBJ2-7, with D perhaps TRBD1 (5 bases). Germline loops: CDR1 SGHTA, CDR2 FQGNSA. The length of the CDR3 is 14 residues. Trimming cost V 6 bases and J 0 bases, with 12 bases left between them. The CDR3 sequence is CASRVRASSYEQYV. In DNA, the CDR3 is TGTGCCAGCAGGGTCAGGGCAAGCTCCTACGAGCAGTACGTC.

This clonotype was observed a handful of times. The rearrangement uses TRBV7-9 and TRBJ2-7; D assignment may be TRBD1 or TRBD2 (5 bases each). Per germline, CDR1 SEHNR and CDR2 FQNEAQ (reference sequence). The germline V and J ends were trimmed by 4 bases and 1 base, with 17 bases remaining between them. The CDR3 spans 16 residues. The CDR3 here is CASSSFGTAGSYEQYF. In nucleotides, the CDR3 is TGTGCCAGCAGCTCGTTCGGGACGGCCGGATCCTACGAGCAGTACTTC.

In the case of this clonotype: A read error may explain this, as a much larger clone is one base away. This rearrangement joins TRBV7-2 to TRBJ1-4, with a tentative D call TRBD1 (5 bases). The CDR3 sequence is 16 residues long. Germline V CDR1 and CDR2: SGHTA, FQGNSA. Trimming took 6 bases from V and 0 from J, leaving 14 bases between them. CDR3 residues: CASRLRGLATNEKLFF. CDR3 sequence (DNA): TGTGCCAGCAGACTGCGGGGCCTTGCAACTAATGAAAAACTGTTTTTT. Looking up the rest from reference TRBV7-2 and TRBJ1-4 gives the full variable domain: GAGVSQSPSNKVTEKGKDVELRCDPISGHTALYWYRQSLGQGLEFLIYFQGNSAPDKSGLPSDRFSAERTGGSVSTLTIQRTQQEDSAVYLCASRLRGLATNEKLFFGSGTQLSVL.

The chain recombines TRBV4-2 with TRBJ2-7; possible D gene TRBD1, 6 bases. The V end was cut by 0 bases, the J end by 3 bases, with 12 bases between. Germline loops: CDR1 LGHNA, CDR2 YNFKEQ. This CDR3 has 15 amino acids. The CDR3 sequence: CASSQDIGTYYEQYF. CDR3 in DNA: TGTGCCAGCAGCCAAGATATTGGGACATACTACGAGCAGTACTTC.

This clonotype was counted between two and nine times. This rearrangement joins TRBV12-5 to TRBJ1-2; D might be TRBD1 (6 bases). Germline lookup yields CDR1 LGHNT and CDR2 FRNRAP. V lost 3 bases and J 5 bases, leaving 7 bases between the germline ends. The CDR3 covers 12 residues. The CDR3 is CASGLGGYGYTF. CDR3 DNA sequence: TGTGCTAGTGGTTTAGGGGGTTATGGCTACACCTTC.

This chain links TRBV6-1 with TRBJ1-5, with D tentatively TRBD1 (6 bases). CDR3 length equals 16 residues. Trimming removed 7 bases from V and 3 bases from J, with 19 bases in between. Germline V gene sequence: CDR1 MNHNS, CDR2 SASEGT. The CDR3 region has the DNA TGTGCCAGCACCGAAACAGGGTCAATCCTCAATCAGCCCCAGCATTTT. It is translated as CASTETGSILNQPQHF.

This clonotype was observed a handful of times. DNA for the CDR3: TGTGCCAGCAGCGTAGGCCCACAGGGGACCGGTGAGACCCAGTACTTC. Amino acids: CASSVGPQGTGETQYF. V gene TRBV9 combines with J gene TRBJ2-5; 7 bases align to TRBD1. With 0 bases clipped from V and 5 bases from J, the junction kept 10 bases outside the gene matches. The CDR3 loop spans 16 amino acids. The V gene's germline CDR1 is SGDLS and CDR2 YYNGEE.

This clonotype was counted a few times. V is TRBV4-1 and J is TRBJ2-1, with a possible D match to TRBD1 (5 bases). Trimming left V 5 bases short and J 1 base short, with 9 bases between. Germline V CDR1 and CDR2: MGHRA, YSYEKL. The CDR3 extends over 14 amino acids. CDR3: CASSETVSYNEQFF. The CDR3 DNA sequence: TGCGCCAGCAGCGAGACAGTATCCTACAATGAGCAGTTCTTC.

This clonotype has a count of ten or more. Here the CDR3 reads CASSLAEGGAEAFF. The CDR3 DNA follows: TGTGCCAGCAGCTTAGCAGAGGGAGGGGCTGAAGCTTTCTTT. The J gene is TRBJ1-1, the V gene TRBV7-8, with D perhaps TRBD1 (5 bases). Germline V gene lookup returns CDR1 SGHVS and CDR2 FQNEAQ. CDR3 length equals 14 residues. V was cut by 0 bases and J by 6 bases, with 11 bases left in between.

The chain joins TRBV6-5 to TRBJ1-1; possible D gene TRBD1, 5 bases. With 6 bases removed from V and 0 bases from J, the gap between germline ends came to 11 bases. Germline V gene lookup returns CDR1 MNHEY and CDR2 SVGAGI. This CDR3 has 14 amino acids. CDR3 amino acids: CASRGTVMNTEAFF. The CDR3 DNA reads as TGTGCCAGCAGGGGGACGGTTATGAACACTGAAGCTTTCTTT.

The V gene is TRBV4-1, the J gene TRBJ1-2; weak D call: TRBD1 (5 bases). Germline CDR1 MGHRA, CDR2 YSYEKL. V lost 3 bases to trimming and J lost 3 bases, with 14 bases between them. CDR3 length: 15 residues. The CDR3 DNA follows: TGCGCCAGCAGCCAGTTCGGGACGGTCGACTATGGCTACACCTTC. The encoded protein is CASSQFGTVDYGYTF.

This clonotype has only a few counts. The CDR3 reads CASRLDGWELFF. The CDR3 DNA is TGTGCCAGCAGACTGGACGGTTGGGAGCTGTTTTTT. The rearrangement joins TRBV6-2 or TRBV6-3 to TRBJ2-2; D not resolved. Between the trimmed V and J ends, which lost 6 bases and 9 bases, there was a span of 11 bases. This CDR3 has 12 residues. CDR1 is MNHEY, CDR2 SVGEGT, per germline.

The V call is TRBV11-2, the J call TRBJ2-3, with 8 bases aligning to TRBD1. The CDR3 is made up of 15 amino acids. V gave up 5 bases and J gave up 2 bases; unmatched junction bases: 6. The germline V gene encodes CDR1 SGHAT and CDR2 FQNNGV. This chain's CDR3 is CASSVRDRITDTQYF. DNA of the CDR3: TGTGCCAGCAGCGTCCGGGACAGGATCACAGATACGCAGTATTTT.

The V call is TRBV5-6, the J call TRBJ1-3; TRBD1 is a possible D gene (6 bases). This CDR3 has 13 residues. The V end was cut by 5 bases, the J end by 8 bases, with 14 bases between. From germline, CDR1 is SGHDT and CDR2 YYEEEE. The CDR3 loop is CASRGAPQDTIYF. The CDR3 nucleotides are TGTGCCAGCAGGGGGGCTCCCCAGGACACCATATATTTT.

V gene TRBV6-6 combines with J gene TRBJ2-1; D might be TRBD1 (6 bases). Per the germline V gene, CDR1 is MNHNY and CDR2 is SVGAGI (reference sequence). The CDR3 loop spans 17 amino acids. Trimming stripped 0 bases from V and 0 bases from J, with 12 bases between. DNA of the CDR3: TGTGCCAGCAGTTACTCGACAGGCCTGAACTCCTACAATGAGCAGTTCTTC. This codes for CASSYSTGLNSYNEQFF.

The chain joins TRBV7-6 to TRBJ2-5; D call uncertain. This CDR3 is built from 13 residues. CDR1 is SGHVS and CDR2 is FNYEAQ in the germline V gene. The V gene lost 2 bases and the J gene lost 4 bases, with 8 bases spanning the gap. As DNA, the CDR3 is TGTGCCAGCAGCTTATTAGTATCAGAGACCCAGTACTTC. The encoded protein is CASSLLVSETQYF.